A selection of T cell receptor beta chains follows, all from one sample in a study of cytotoxic CD8 clonotypes in ibrutinib-treated CLL. This table comes from immunoSEQ multiplex PCR, and its TCRdb copy is limited to in-frame clones, with some not included. The table lists approximately 120,000 clones, approximately 58% of them singletons, with 30% to 45% in the top ten. Sequencing used PBMCs, obtained after 24 months of ibrutinib treatment. These receptors originate from a human donor with chronic lymphocytic leukemia. Both conserved end residues are part of each CDR3. Clone size is stated in some rows and not others, as once, few, many or a class when expanded.

CASSPEGNPIYEQYF,15,TRBV7-2,TRBJ2-7,NA
CASSPVNSLGVPEAFF,16,TRBV7-9,TRBJ1-1,NA
CATGPDRGYEQYF,13,TRBV12-5,TRBJ2-7,NA
CAWSELAGLNEQFF,14,TRBV30,TRBJ2-1,once
CAWSYHRNTEAFF,13,TRBV30,TRBJ1-1,few
CSVGQFNTEAFF,12,TRBV29-1,TRBJ1-1,once
CASSTPDTSYEQYF,14,TRBV6-5,TRBJ2-7,NA
CASSHPSGDTQYF,13,TRBV4-1,TRBJ2-3,NA
CASSARDGYTF,11,TRBV18,TRBJ1-2,few
CASSFVTPTGGRGAKNIQYF,20,TRBV5-1,TRBJ2-4,NA
CSVEAAGIGTDTQYF,15,TRBV29-1,TRBJ2-3,NA
CASFPFRGPEAFF,13,TRBV28,TRBJ1-1,few
CASSLAANQPQHF,13,TRBV5-1,TRBJ1-5,NA
CASSLVLDRPATNEKLFF,18,TRBV5-4,TRBJ1-4,NA
CASMGGGRTGELFF,14,TRBV2,TRBJ2-2,NA
CASSPTANHEQYF,13,TRBV18,TRBJ2-7,once